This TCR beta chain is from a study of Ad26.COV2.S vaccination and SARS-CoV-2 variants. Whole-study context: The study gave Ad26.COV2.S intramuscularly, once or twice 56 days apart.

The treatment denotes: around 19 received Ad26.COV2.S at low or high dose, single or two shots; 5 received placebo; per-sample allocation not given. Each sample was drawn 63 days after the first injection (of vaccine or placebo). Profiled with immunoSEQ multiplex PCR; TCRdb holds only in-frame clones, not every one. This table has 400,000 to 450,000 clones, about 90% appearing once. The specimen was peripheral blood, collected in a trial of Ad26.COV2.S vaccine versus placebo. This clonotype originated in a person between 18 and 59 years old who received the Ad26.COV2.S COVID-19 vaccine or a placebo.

The CDR3 spells CASSSVGTEAFF. In DNA, the CDR3 is TGTGCCAGCAGTTCCGTCGGAACTGAAGCTTTCTTT. V and J are TRBV6-2 or TRBV6-3 and TRBJ1-1; the D is unclear. The CDR3 spans 12 residues. Trimming removed 4 bases from V and 5 bases from J, with 8 bases in between. Germline assignment: CDR1 MNHEY and CDR2 SVGEGT.